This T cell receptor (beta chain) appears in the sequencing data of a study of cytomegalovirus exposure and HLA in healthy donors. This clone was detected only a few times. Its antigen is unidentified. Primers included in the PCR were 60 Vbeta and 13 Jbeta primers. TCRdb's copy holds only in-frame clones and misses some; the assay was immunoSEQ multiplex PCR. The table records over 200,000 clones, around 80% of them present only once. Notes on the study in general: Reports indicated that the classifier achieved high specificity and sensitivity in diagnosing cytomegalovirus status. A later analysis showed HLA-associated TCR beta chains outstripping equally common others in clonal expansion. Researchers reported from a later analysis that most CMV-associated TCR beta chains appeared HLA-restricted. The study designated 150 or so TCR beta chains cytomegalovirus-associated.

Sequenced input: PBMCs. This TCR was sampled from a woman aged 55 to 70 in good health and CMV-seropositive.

The CDR3: CASSPGQAVGDTQYF. The CDR3 DNA sequence: TGTGCCAGCAGCCCCGGACAGGCTGTTGGAGATACGCAGTATTTT. This chain uses TRBV7-9 with TRBJ2-3, with 7 bases lining up with TRBD1. The CDR3 spans 15 residues. Germline lookup yields CDR1 SEHNR and CDR2 FQNEAQ (reference sequence). Trimming removed 5 bases from V and 5 bases from J; junction bases left unmatched: 10.